In its sample, the clone carrying this TCR beta chain ranks as medium-sized. What it binds is unknown. Germline lookup yields CDR1 SGHVS and CDR2 FQNEAQ. Between the trimmed V and J ends, which lost 1 base and 6 bases, there was a span of 13 bases. The CDR3 covers 16 residues. Around 0.5 ug RNA was reverse transcribed with alpha and beta constant-region primers. Alpha and beta chain libraries were made separately by chain-specific third strand synthesis with multiplexing indices. A 5' RACE adapter with a random hexamer and the SP2 primer site was joined to cDNA. TCRdb used MiXCR to reprocess the 5' RACE reads, holding one entry per CDR3 protein. The data show several thousand distinct CDR3 sequences, 7.4% seen once. Roughly three months, about 14 weeks, into antiretroviral therapy, follow-up blood was collected. All unsorted peripheral T cells were captured because whole blood was used without fractionation. A 2.5 ml peripheral blood sample was taken for RNA.

This sample was taken from a study of HIV-infected patients and healthy controls. Overall study findings and caveats: In healthy controls, MAIT alpha CDR3s were common; in HIV+ repertoires, severely depleted.

The gene calls are TRBV7-8 and TRBJ1-6; the D gene is possibly TRBD1 (6 bases). The TCR originated in an adult with HIV infection. The source material was blood, sampled during antiretroviral therapy. This chain's CDR3 is CASSLGGGASNSPLHF. CDR3 DNA sequence: TGTGCCAGCAGCTTAGGGGGGGGGGCGAGTAATTCACCCCTCCACTTT.